This entry is about one TCR beta chain. The CDR3 loop spans 12 amino acids. Trimming removed 6 bases from V and 4 bases from J, with 9 bases in between. Germline CDR1 reads ENHRY; CDR2 reads SYGVKD. Libraries were prepared by immunoSEQ multiplex PCR; TCRdb keeps only in-frame clonotypes and omits some of them. The repertoire holds tens of thousands of clones, with roughly 80% as singletons. The sample comes from a study of blood T cell repertoires in COVID-19. Sequencing was carried out using peripheral blood. The chain couples TRBV10-3 to TRBJ2-5; weak D call: TRBD2 (5 bases). The sequence derives from a woman between 55 and 75 years old with acute or convalescent COVID-19. The CDR3 protein is CAISETIETQYF. CDR3 bases: TGTGCCATCAGCGAGACTATAGAGACCCAGTACTTC.